One sample yielded the 27 T cell receptor beta chains listed below, sequenced in a study of blood T cells in healthy people across ages. PCR was performed a second time for about 6 to 11 cycles using a sample-barcoded 5' primer and a J-beta primer mix. Each CDR3 protein is one row after TCRdb ran MiXCR on the 5' RACE reads. The sample records around 1,100,000 distinct CDR3 sequences, less than 45% being singletons. Sequencing was carried out using blood. The receptors derive from a man aged 18 to 29 in good health.

Only one count was recorded for this clonotype. V usage is TRBV7-2 and J usage is TRBJ2-2; D is perhaps TRBD2 (5 bases). This CDR3 contains 16 residues. V shed 1 base and J shed 3 bases, with 12 bases lying between them. Per germline, CDR1 SGHTA and CDR2 FQGNSA. The CDR3 DNA is TGTGCCAGCAGCTTAGATACGGAGGCGGACACCGGGGAGCTGTTTTTT. It translates to CASSLDTEADTGELFF.

V is TRBV4-2 and J is TRBJ2-3; 7 bases map to TRBD2. The germline gives CDR1 LGHNA, CDR2 YNFKEQ. The CDR3 covers 13 residues. With 0 bases clipped from V and 14 bases from J, the junction kept 8 bases outside the gene matches. The CDR3 here is CASSQDAGTIGYF. The DNA of the CDR3 is TGTGCCAGCAGCCAAGATGCCGGGACTATTGGGTATTTT.

This clonotype was seen many times. This CDR3 is CSVEQGGGDTQYF. In nucleotides, the CDR3 is TGCAGCGTTGAACAGGGAGGAGGAGATACGCAGTATTTT. The rearrangement links TRBV29-1 to TRBJ2-3, with D perhaps TRBD2 (6 bases). The CDR3 totals 13 residues. Trimming pared 2 bases from V and 5 bases from J, leaving 11 bases between. The germline gives CDR1 SQVTM, CDR2 ANQGSEA.

The sample holds many counts of this clonotype. The chain joins TRBV12-3 or TRBV12-4 to TRBJ2-7, with D tentatively TRBD2 (5 bases). The CDR3 is 11 amino acids. V was clipped by 6 bases and J by 3 bases, with 6 bases between them. The CDR3 protein is CASSGDYEQYF. The CDR3 region has the DNA TGTGCCAGCAGCGGGGACTACGAGCAGTACTTC.

The table lists this clonotype with many counts. The V call is TRBV7-9, the J call TRBJ1-1; D not certain. The CDR3 length is 10 residues. The germline V gene encodes CDR1 SEHNR and CDR2 FQNEAQ (reference sequence). V was pared by 3 bases and J by 4 bases, with 0 bases between. Here the CDR3 DNA reads TGTGCCAGCAGCTTCACTGAAGCTTTCTTT. Amino acid sequence: CASSFTEAFF.

This clonotype was found a few times. This sequence joins TRBV3-1 and TRBJ1-2; TRBD1 matches 9 bases. Germline CDR1 LGHDT, CDR2 YNNKEL (reference sequence). The CDR3 consists of 15 residues. The V segment lost 3 bases and the J segment 5 bases; nucleotides outside the gene matches: 7. CDR3 region: CASSQLRDRAYGYTF. For the CDR3, the DNA is TGTGCCAGCAGCCAGCTCCGGGACAGGGCTTATGGCTACACCTTC.

This CDR3 is CASNLDSQYTDTQYF. CDR3 DNA sequence: TGTGCCAGCAACCTGGACAGCCAATACACAGATACGCAGTATTTT. The chain couples TRBV9 to TRBJ2-3; the D gene is possibly TRBD1 (6 bases). The germline V gene has CDR1 SGDLS and CDR2 YYNGEE. Trimming removed 6 bases from V and 2 bases from J, with 16 bases in between. The CDR3 loop spans 15 amino acids.

The V and J genes are TRBV7-9 and TRBJ1-4; the D gene is possibly TRBD1 (5 bases). The V gene's germline CDR1 is SEHNR and CDR2 FQNEAQ (reference sequence). V gave up 2 bases and J gave up 8 bases, with 9 bases separating them. The CDR3 is made up of 13 amino acids. The CDR3 reads CASSLRTGEKLFF. In DNA, the CDR3 is TGTGCCAGCAGCTTAAGAACAGGCGAAAAACTGTTTTTT.

The chain combines TRBV20-1 with TRBJ1-1, with a tentative D call TRBD1 (6 bases). Germline values: CDR1 DFQATT, CDR2 SNEGSKA (reference sequence). Deletions cut 4 bases from V and 1 base from J, with 10 bases between. The CDR3 has 13 residues. This CDR3 is CSATKTGNTEAFF. CDR3 DNA sequence: TGCAGTGCTACAAAGACAGGGAACACTGAAGCTTTCTTT.

In this sample, this clonotype turned up a few times. V usage is TRBV28 and J usage is TRBJ1-4, with D possibly TRBD1 on 5 matching bases. The CDR3 is made up of 13 amino acids. With 6 bases removed from V and 6 bases from J, the gap between germline ends came to 11 bases. Germline V CDR1 and CDR2: MDHEN, SYDVKM. The CDR3 region has the DNA TGTGCCAGCAGGAACGGGGACCATGAAAAACTGTTTTTT. This codes for CASRNGDHEKLFF.

This sequence joins TRBV20-1 and TRBJ1-4, with D unclear. CDR1 is DFQATT, CDR2 SNEGSKA, per germline (reference sequence). Trimming shortened V by 2 bases and J by 0 bases, and 10 bases separated the two germline ends. CDR3 length equals 15 residues. CDR3 residues: CSARTGEATNEKLFF. DNA of the CDR3: TGCAGTGCTAGAACTGGAGAAGCAACTAATGAAAAACTGTTTTTT.

This clonotype was observed a single time. Being one base from a much bigger clone, this may be a read error. The CDR3: CASSLVMQPEHF. CDR3 nucleotides: TGTGCCAGCAGCTTAGTTATGCAGCCCGAGCATTTT. J is TRBJ1-5 and V is TRBV7-2; unclear D gene. The germline CDR1 and CDR2 sequences are SGHTA and FQGNSA. The CDR3 length is 12 residues.

The chain carries TRBV27 and TRBJ1-1, with D uncertain. V was pared by 0 bases and J by 10 bases, with 12 bases between. The CDR3 is 13 amino acids. The germline CDR1 and CDR2 sequences are MNHEY and SMNVEV (reference sequence). DNA for the CDR3: TGTGCCAGCAGTTTATCGAGAAATAGGTTAGCTTTCTTT. Translation: CASSLSRNRLAFF.

A few counts support this clonotype. The genes are TRBV6-2 or TRBV6-3 and TRBJ2-1, with a possible D match to TRBD1 (6 bases). CDR1 and CDR2 from the germline V gene are MNHEY and SVGEGT. Trimming cost V 2 bases and J 0 bases, with 11 bases left between them. This CDR3 has 16 amino acids. The DNA for the CDR3 is TGTGCCAGCAGTTACGATACAGGGAGCTCCTACAATGAGCAGTTCTTC. Translated: CASSYDTGSSYNEQFF.

This sequence joins TRBV2 and TRBJ2-3; 8 bases are shared with TRBD2. V gave up 7 bases and J gave up 4 bases; unmatched junction bases: 13. The CDR3 length is 16 residues. The germline V gene encodes CDR1 SNHLY and CDR2 FYNNEI. Here the CDR3 DNA reads TGTGCCAGCAAGTTAGTCTACGGGGGGGCCCCAGATACGCAGTATTTT. Translated, it gives CASKLVYGGAPDTQYF.

The chain uses TRBV7-9 and TRBJ2-3; D remains ambiguous. The length of the CDR3 is 14 residues. Trimming took 6 bases from V and 2 from J, leaving 12 bases between them. Looked up from germline, CDR1 is SEHNR and CDR2 is FQNEAQ (reference sequence). The CDR3 DNA reads as TGTGCCAGCAGGGAAGGGAAAACCACAGATACGCAGTATTTT. Encoded protein: CASREGKTTDTQYF.

V usage is TRBV6-6 and J usage is TRBJ1-6; 8 bases line up with TRBD1. V lost 0 bases and J lost 14; bases outside the gene matches: 0. The CDR3 is 12 residues long. CDR1 and CDR2 (germline): MNHNY, SVGAGI (reference sequence). The CDR3 region has the DNA TGTGCCAGCAGTTACTCGGACAGGGCCCTCCACTTT. Translated, it gives CASSYSDRALHF.

This clonotype was counted between two and nine times. This chain links TRBV6-5 with TRBJ2-4; D might be TRBD1 (5 bases). The CDR3 covers 19 residues. Germline values: CDR1 MNHEY, CDR2 SVGAGI. The V and J ends lost 0 bases and 0 bases respectively, with 18 bases between them. This CDR3 reads CASSYSSVKTARAKNIQYF. For the CDR3, the DNA is TGTGCCAGCAGTTACTCGTCGGTAAAGACAGCTAGAGCCAAAAACATTCAGTACTTC.

As regards this clonotype: This may come from a read error, since a much larger clone is one base off. V is TRBV12-3 or TRBV12-4 and J is TRBJ1-4; the D is unclear. The CDR3 extends over 11 amino acids. V was clipped by 3 bases and J by 6 bases, with 2 bases between them. The CDR3 sequence: CASSFDEKLFF. The CDR3 region has the DNA TGTGCCAGCAGTTTTGATGAAAAACTGTTTTTT.

This clonotype has just a few counts. The rearrangement uses TRBV20-1 and TRBJ1-1; 7 bases align to TRBD1. The CDR3 runs to 12 residues. Germline CDR1 is DFQATT and CDR2 is SNEGSKA (reference sequence). The V segment lost 6 bases and the J segment 3 bases; nucleotides outside the gene matches: 4. CDR3 amino acids: CSAATGYTEAFF. The CDR3 DNA is TGCAGTGCCGCGACAGGGTACACTGAAGCTTTCTTT.

V gene TRBV6-1 combines with J gene TRBJ2-1; tentatively, D is TRBD2 (5 bases). Germline V gene sequence: CDR1 MNHNS, CDR2 SASEGT. The CDR3 totals 11 residues. V shed 7 bases and J shed 10 bases, with 11 bases lying between them. CDR3 sequence: CASTQADEQFF. The CDR3 coding sequence is TGTGCCAGCACCCAAGCGGACGAGCAGTTCTTC.

The CDR3 is CSARTGTSDIQETQYF. In DNA form, the CDR3 reads TGCAGTGCTAGAACTGGGACTAGCGACATCCAAGAGACCCAGTACTTC. The chain combines TRBV20-1 with TRBJ2-5, with 10 nucleotides matching TRBD2. The CDR3 covers 16 residues. The ends lost 2 bases at V and 1 base at J; junction bases unmatched: 7. Germline V CDR1 and CDR2: DFQATT, SNEGSKA (reference sequence).

This clonotype was seen a handful of times. This rearrangement joins TRBV11-2 to TRBJ1-4; 9 positions agree with TRBD1. V trimming: 4 bases; J trimming: 6 bases; junction bases outside the gene matches: 3. The CDR3 runs to 14 residues. Per the germline V gene, CDR1 is SGHAT and CDR2 is FQNNGV. CDR3 amino acids: CASSSTGGYEKLFF. For the CDR3, the DNA is TGTGCCAGCAGCTCGACAGGGGGTTATGAAAAACTGTTTTTT.

The sample holds a few counts of this clonotype. The gene calls are TRBV7-9 and TRBJ2-1; D is undetermined. The germline V gene encodes CDR1 SEHNR and CDR2 FQNEAQ (reference sequence). The CDR3 sequence is 14 residues long. The ends were cut back, 5 bases at V and 8 bases at J, with 16 bases in the middle. As DNA, the CDR3 is TGTGCCAGCAGCCCCCCCGGCCGAGTCGATGAGCAGTTCTTC. It encodes CASSPPGRVDEQFF.

About this clonotype: The junction departs from germline at one end; a sequencing error may be responsible. The chain joins TRBV11-2 to TRBJ2-7, with a possible D match to TRBD1 (5 bases). The J call may not be correct, given that the DNA end is closer to TRBJ2-5. CDR1 SGHAT and CDR2 FQNNGV come from the germline V gene. This CDR3 is 14 amino acids long. The CDR3 sequence: CASSVDQGSKTQYF. CDR3 nucleotide sequence: TGTGCCAGCAGCGTAGATCAGGGTTCGAAGACCCAGTACTTC.

The chain is built from TRBV4-1 and TRBJ2-1; TRBD2 is a possible D gene (5 bases). Germline CDR1 reads MGHRA; CDR2 reads YSYEKL. Trimming stripped 1 base from V and 8 bases from J, with 18 bases between. The CDR3 totals 16 residues. The CDR3 coding sequence is TGCGCCAGCAGCCAAGTCCATACTAGTACGGAAGATGAGCAGTTCTTC. It specifies CASSQVHTSTEDEQFF.

V usage is TRBV5-1 and J usage is TRBJ1-2; D unresolved. CDR3 length: 16 amino acids. CDR1 and CDR2 from the germline V gene are SGHRS and YFSETQ. The ends were cut back, 4 bases at V and 3 bases at J, with 19 bases in the middle. This CDR3 is CASSLDRPPRYYGYTF. The CDR3, as DNA: TGCGCCAGCAGCCTGGACCGACCCCCGCGGTACTATGGCTACACCTTC.